The present T cell receptor (beta chain) was sequenced within a study of CD8+ T cells in alopecia areata. Across the study: Severity in treated patients was scored by percentage of scalp area affected. Study results and caveats: A great number of expanded lesional clones endured in scalp and blood during tofacitinib.

Of note for this clone: No antigen is known for it.

Treatment in this sample: oral pan-JAK inhibitor, 5-10 mg twice daily. The authors extracted RNA and reverse transcribed it into cDNA as the sequencing template. TCRdb keeps only in-frame clones here, not all; method: immunoSEQ multiplex PCR. This table has 210,000 or so clones, approximately 70% appearing once. V shed 0 bases and J shed 5 bases, with 13 bases lying between them. Germline V gene sequence: CDR1 GTSNPN, CDR2 SVGIG (reference sequence). The CDR3 has 15 amino acids. This sequence originates from a human donor with alopecia areata. V and J are TRBV30 and TRBJ2-2, with D perhaps TRBD2 (6 bases). Here the sequenced sample was CD4+ T cells sorted from blood, taken between weeks 44 and 45, from a patient treated with tofacitinib. The CDR3 is CAWSVRRAGTGELFF. CDR3 DNA sequence: TGTGCCTGGAGTGTAAGGAGGGCCGGGACCGGGGAGCTGTTTTTT.